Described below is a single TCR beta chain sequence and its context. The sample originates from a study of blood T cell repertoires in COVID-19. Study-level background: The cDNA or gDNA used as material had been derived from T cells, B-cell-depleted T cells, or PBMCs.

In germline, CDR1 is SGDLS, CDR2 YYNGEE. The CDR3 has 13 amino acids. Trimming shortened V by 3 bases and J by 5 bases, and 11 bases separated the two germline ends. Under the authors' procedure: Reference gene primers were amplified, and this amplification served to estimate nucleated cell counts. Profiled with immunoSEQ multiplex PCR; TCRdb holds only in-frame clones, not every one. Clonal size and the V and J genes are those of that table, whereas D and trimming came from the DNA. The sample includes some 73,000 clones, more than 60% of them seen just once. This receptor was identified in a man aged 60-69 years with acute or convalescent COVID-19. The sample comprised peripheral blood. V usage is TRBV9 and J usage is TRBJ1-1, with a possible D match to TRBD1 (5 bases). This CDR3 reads CASSAVGGTEAFF. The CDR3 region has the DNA TGTGCCAGCAGCGCCGTGGGGGGGACTGAAGCTTTCTTT.